These 6 T cell receptor delta chains originate from one sample sequenced in a study of Vδ1+ human thymocytes. Broader study findings: In the thymus, TRG and TRD repertoires looked highly polyclonal with Gaussian CDR3 lengths.

The template was reverse-transcribed extracted RNA. Pooled V-gene forward primers with one constant-region reverse primer generated the CDR3 amplicons by multiplex PCR. TCRdb reanalyzed the multiplex PCR reads using CATT. The sample holds around 56,000 delta-chain clones, more than 13% seen once. These receptors lack a known antigen. Sample: Vdelta1+ gamma-delta thymocytes from the thymus. Subset described: FACS-sorted CD3+ TCRalphabeta- TCRVdelta1+ TCRVdelta2- thymocytes. Receptor source: a girl under three years old who had congenital heart surgery.

This clone was detected a few times. V gene TRDV1 combines with J gene TRDJ1; TRDD3 agrees at 13 bases. Germline V lookup: CDR1 TSWWSYY, CDR2 QGS. There are 21 residues in the CDR3. Losses at the gene ends were 1 base for V and 2 bases for J; bases not matched to a gene: 16. The CDR3 coding sequence is TGTGCTCTTGGGGAACGGTCCACCACAGGGTACTGGGGGATACGGACCGATAAACTCATCTTT. It codes for CALGERSTTGYWGIRTDKLIF.

This clone was detected a few times. The chain uses TRDV1 and TRDJ2; possible D gene TRDD2, 6 bases. The CDR3 loop spans 19 amino acids. Germline V lookup: CDR1 TSWWSYY, CDR2 QGS. Trimming stripped 4 bases from V and 0 bases from J, with 21 bases between. In DNA form, the CDR3 reads TGTGCTCTTGGGGGGGGTCCTACCTCCTCCTCCCCTTTGACAGCACAACTCTTCTTT. Encoded protein: CALGGGPTSSSPLTAQLFF.

This clone was seen a single time. Sequence at one end of the junction differs from germline and may be a read error. The chain is built from TRDV1 and TRDJ1; D may be TRDD2 (5 bases). Germline V gene lookup returns CDR1 TSWWSYY and CDR2 QGS. This CDR3 region has 11 residues. The CDR3 is CALGELKGLTF. As DNA, the CDR3 is TGTGCTCTTGGGGAACTTAAGGGGTTAACCTTC.

V and J are TRDV1 and TRDJ1; no clear D. V lost 1 base and J 5 bases, leaving 14 bases between the germline ends. The CDR3 runs to 15 residues. Germline values: CDR1 TSWWSYY, CDR2 QGS. This CDR3 reads CALGEPLTPLDKLIF. DNA for the CDR3: TGTGCTCTTGGGGAACCCCTAACCCCCCTGGATAAACTCATCTTT.

This clone was recorded a few times. The V call is TRDV1, the J call TRDJ1; D gene ambiguous. Trimming took off 0 bases at V and 1 base at J, with 15 bases between the two ends. The germline gives CDR1 TSWWSYY, CDR2 QGS. This CDR3 contains 17 residues. CDR3 residues: CALGELPGSISTDKLIF. In DNA form, the CDR3 reads TGTGCTCTTGGGGAACTACCGGGTTCTATAAGCACCGATAAACTCATCTTT.

This clone was seen more than once but under ten times. This chain connects TRDV1 to TRDJ1, with TRDD3 as a possible D gene (5 bases). The CDR3 runs to 28 residues. Trimming removed 0 bases from V and 4 bases from J, with 51 bases in between. Germline CDR1 reads TSWWSYY; CDR2 reads QGS. CDR3 in amino acids: CALGELGSVTDAVHVLQRGGLTYDKLIF. The CDR3 bases are TGTGCTCTTGGGGAACTAGGGTCAGTCACAGATGCCGTCCATGTACTCCAGAGGGGAGGGCTAACTTACGATAAACTCATCTTT.